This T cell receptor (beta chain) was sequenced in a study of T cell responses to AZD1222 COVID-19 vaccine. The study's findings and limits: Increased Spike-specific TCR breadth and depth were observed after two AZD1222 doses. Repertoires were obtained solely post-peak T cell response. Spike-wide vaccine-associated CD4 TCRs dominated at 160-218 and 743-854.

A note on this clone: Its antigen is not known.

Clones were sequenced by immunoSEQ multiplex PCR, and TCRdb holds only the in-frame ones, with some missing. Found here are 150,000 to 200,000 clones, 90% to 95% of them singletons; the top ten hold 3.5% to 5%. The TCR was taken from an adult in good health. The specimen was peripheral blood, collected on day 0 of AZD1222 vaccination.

This CDR3 reads CASTGTGLNYGYTF. DNA for the CDR3: TGTGCCAGCACCGGGACAGGCCTCAACTATGGCTACACCTTC. This rearrangement joins TRBV18 to TRBJ1-2; 8 nucleotides match TRBD1. Trimming removed 8 bases from V and 2 bases from J; junction bases left unmatched: 7. The germline V gene encodes CDR1 KGHSH and CDR2 LQKENI. The CDR3 covers 14 residues.